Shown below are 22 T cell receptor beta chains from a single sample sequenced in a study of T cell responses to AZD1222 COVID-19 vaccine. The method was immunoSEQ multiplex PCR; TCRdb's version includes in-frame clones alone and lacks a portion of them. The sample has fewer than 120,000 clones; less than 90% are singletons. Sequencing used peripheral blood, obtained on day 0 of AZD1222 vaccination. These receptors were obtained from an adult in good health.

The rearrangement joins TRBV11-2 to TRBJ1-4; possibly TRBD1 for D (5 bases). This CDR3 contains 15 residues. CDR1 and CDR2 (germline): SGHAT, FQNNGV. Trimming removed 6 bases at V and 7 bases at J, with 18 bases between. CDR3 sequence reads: CASSYRSRDAEKLFF. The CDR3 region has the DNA TGTGCCAGCAGTTACCGTTCCCGGGACGCTGAAAAACTGTTTTTT.

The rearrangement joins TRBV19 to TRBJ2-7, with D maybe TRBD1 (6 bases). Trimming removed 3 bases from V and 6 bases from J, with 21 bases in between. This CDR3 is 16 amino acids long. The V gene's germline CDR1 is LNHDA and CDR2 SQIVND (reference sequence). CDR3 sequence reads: CASSMSPQGSLSEQYF. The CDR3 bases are TGTGCCAGTAGTATGTCCCCCCAGGGGAGCTTAAGCGAGCAGTACTTC.

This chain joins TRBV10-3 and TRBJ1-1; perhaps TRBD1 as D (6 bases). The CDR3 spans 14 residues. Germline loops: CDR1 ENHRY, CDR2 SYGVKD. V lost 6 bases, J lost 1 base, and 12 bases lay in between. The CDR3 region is CAIRGGQTNTEAFF. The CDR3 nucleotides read TGTGCCATCAGGGGCGGACAGACGAACACTGAAGCTTTCTTT.

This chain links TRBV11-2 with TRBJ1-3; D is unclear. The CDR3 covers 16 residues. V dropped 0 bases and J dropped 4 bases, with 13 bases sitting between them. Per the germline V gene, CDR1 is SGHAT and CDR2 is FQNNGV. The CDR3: CASSLDLRLGGNTIYF. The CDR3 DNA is TGTGCCAGCAGCTTAGATCTTAGGCTGGGAGGAAACACCATATATTTT.

The CDR3 protein is CATSGPGGEQPQHF. In DNA, the CDR3 is TGTGCCACCAGTGGCCCAGGGGGAGAACAGCCCCAGCATTTT. The genes are TRBV24-1 and TRBJ1-5; 7 bases align to TRBD1. The V segment lost 5 bases and the J segment 7 bases; nucleotides outside the gene matches: 7. This CDR3 comprises 14 residues. Looked up from germline, CDR1 is KGHDR and CDR2 is SFDVKD.

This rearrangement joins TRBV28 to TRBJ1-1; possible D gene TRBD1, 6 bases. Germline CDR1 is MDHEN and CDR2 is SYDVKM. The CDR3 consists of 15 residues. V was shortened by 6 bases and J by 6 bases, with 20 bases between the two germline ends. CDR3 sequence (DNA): TGTGCCAGCAGCTTGGGGGTAACAGGGAGCGCTGAAGCTTTCTTT. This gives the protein CASSLGVTGSAEAFF.

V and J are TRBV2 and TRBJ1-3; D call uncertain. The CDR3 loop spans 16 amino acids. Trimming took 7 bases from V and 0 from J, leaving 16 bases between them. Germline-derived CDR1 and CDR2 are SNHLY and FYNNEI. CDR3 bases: TGTGCCAGCAACCCCGGGTGGCGCCTCTCTGGAAACACCATATATTTT. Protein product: CASNPGWRLSGNTIYF.

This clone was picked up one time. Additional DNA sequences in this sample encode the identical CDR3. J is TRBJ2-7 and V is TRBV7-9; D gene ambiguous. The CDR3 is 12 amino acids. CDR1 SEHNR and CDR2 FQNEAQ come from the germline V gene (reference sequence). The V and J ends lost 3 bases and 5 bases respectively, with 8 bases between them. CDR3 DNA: TGTGCCAGCAGCTTCAGGCAGGACGAGCAGTACTTC. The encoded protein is CASSFRQDEQYF. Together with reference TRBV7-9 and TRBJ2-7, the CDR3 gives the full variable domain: DTGVSQNPRHKITKRGQNVTFRCDPISEHNRLYWYRQTLGQGPEFLTYFQNEAQLEKSRLLSDRFSAERPKGSFSTLEIQRTEQGDSAMYLCASSFRQDEQYFGPGTRLTVT.

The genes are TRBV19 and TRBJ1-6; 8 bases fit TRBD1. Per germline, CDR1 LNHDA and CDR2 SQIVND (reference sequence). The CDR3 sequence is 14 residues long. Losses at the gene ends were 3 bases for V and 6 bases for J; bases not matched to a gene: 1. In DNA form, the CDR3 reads TGTGCCAGTAGTATCCAGGGGGCTAATTCACCCCTCCACTTT. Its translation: CASSIQGANSPLHF.

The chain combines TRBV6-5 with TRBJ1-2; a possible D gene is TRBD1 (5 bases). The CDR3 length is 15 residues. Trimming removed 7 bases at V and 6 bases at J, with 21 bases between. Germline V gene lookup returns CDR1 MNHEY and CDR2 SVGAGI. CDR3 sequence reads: CASTPRGANVHGYTF. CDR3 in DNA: TGTGCCAGCACCCCAAGAGGGGCGAATGTCCATGGCTACACCTTC.

The CDR3 bases are TGTGCCAGTAGTAGAGACCGAGCCTCCTACAATGAGCAGTTCTTC. It encodes CASSRDRASYNEQFF. The chain links TRBV19 to TRBJ2-1; D remains ambiguous. This CDR3 contains 15 residues. Germline CDR1 LNHDA, CDR2 SQIVND (reference sequence). The V end was cut by 4 bases, the J end by 0 bases, with 10 bases between.

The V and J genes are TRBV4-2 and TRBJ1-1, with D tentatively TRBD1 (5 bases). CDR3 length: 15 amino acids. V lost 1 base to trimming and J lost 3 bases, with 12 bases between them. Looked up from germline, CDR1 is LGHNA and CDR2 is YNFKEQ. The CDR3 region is CASSQGGGFDTEAFF. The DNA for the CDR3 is TGTGCCAGCAGCCAAGGGGGCGGCTTTGACACTGAAGCTTTCTTT.

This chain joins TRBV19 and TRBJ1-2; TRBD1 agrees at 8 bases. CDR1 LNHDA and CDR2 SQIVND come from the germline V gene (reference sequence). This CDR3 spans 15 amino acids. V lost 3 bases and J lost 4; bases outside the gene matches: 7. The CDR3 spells CASSMESGTGYGYTF. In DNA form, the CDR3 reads TGTGCCAGTAGTATGGAATCCGGGACAGGCTATGGCTACACCTTC.

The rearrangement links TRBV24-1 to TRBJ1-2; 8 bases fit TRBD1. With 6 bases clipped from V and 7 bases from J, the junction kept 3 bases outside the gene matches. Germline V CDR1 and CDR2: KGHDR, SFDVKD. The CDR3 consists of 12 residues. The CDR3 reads CATSQGARGYTF. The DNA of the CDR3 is TGTGCCACCAGTCAGGGGGCGCGTGGCTACACCTTC.

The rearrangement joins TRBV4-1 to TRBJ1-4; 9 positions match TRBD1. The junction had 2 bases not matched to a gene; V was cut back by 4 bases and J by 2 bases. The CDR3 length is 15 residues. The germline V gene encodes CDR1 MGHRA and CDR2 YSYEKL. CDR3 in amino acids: CASSRTGVTNEKLFF. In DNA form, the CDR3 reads TGCGCCAGCAGCCGGACAGGGGTCACTAATGAAAAACTGTTTTTT.

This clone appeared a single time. CDR3 loop: CASSPGGRLEQFF. DNA for the CDR3: TGTGCCAGCAGCCCAGGGGGGCGGCTTGAGCAGTTCTTC. V is TRBV9 and J is TRBJ2-1; a weak D match, TRBD1 (7 bases). The CDR3 spans 13 residues. Trimming cost V 4 bases and J 9 bases, with 14 bases left between them. Germline V gene sequence: CDR1 SGDLS, CDR2 YYNGEE.

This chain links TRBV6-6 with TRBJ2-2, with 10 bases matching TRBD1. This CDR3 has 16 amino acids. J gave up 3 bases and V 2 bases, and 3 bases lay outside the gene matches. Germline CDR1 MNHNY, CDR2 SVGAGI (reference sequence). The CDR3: CASSYPTGGDTGELFF. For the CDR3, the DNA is TGTGCCAGCAGTTACCCGACAGGGGGCGACACCGGGGAGCTGTTTTTT.

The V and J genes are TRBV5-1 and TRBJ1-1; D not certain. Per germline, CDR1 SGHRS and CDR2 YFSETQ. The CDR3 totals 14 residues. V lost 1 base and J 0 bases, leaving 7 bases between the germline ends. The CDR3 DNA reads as TGCGCCAGCAGCTTGACAGACTTGAACACTGAAGCTTTCTTT. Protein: CASSLTDLNTEAFF.

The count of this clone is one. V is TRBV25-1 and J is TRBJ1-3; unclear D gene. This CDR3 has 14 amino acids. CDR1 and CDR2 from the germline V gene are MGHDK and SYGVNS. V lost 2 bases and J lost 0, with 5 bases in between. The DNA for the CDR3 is TGTGCCAGCAGTGAAGGAAGCTCTGGAAACACCATATATTTT. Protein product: CASSEGSSGNTIYF.

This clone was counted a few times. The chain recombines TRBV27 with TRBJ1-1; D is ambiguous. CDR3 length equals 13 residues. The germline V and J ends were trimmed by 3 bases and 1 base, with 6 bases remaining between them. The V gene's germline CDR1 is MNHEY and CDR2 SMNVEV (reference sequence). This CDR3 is CASSFVQNTEAFF. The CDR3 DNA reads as TGTGCCAGCAGTTTCGTCCAGAACACTGAAGCTTTCTTT.

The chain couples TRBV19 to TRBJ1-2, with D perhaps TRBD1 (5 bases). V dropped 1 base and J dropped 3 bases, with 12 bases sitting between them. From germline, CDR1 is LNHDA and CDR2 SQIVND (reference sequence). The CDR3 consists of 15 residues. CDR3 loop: CASSIAAGSDYGYTF. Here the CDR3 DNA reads TGTGCCAGTAGTATAGCGGCAGGGAGTGACTATGGCTACACCTTC. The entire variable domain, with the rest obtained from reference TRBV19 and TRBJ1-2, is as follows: DGGITQSPKYLFRKEGQNVTLSCEQNLNHDAMYWYRQDPGQGLRLIYYSQIVNDFQKGDIAEGYSVSREKKESFPLTVTSAQKNPTAFYLCASSIAAGSDYGYTFGSGTRLTVV.

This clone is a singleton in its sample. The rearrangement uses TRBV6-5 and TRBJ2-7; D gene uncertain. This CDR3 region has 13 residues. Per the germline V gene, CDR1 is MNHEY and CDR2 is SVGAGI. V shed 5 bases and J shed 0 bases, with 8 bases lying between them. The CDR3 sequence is CASSRQYSYEQYF. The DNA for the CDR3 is TGTGCCAGCAGTCGTCAGTACTCCTACGAGCAGTACTTC.